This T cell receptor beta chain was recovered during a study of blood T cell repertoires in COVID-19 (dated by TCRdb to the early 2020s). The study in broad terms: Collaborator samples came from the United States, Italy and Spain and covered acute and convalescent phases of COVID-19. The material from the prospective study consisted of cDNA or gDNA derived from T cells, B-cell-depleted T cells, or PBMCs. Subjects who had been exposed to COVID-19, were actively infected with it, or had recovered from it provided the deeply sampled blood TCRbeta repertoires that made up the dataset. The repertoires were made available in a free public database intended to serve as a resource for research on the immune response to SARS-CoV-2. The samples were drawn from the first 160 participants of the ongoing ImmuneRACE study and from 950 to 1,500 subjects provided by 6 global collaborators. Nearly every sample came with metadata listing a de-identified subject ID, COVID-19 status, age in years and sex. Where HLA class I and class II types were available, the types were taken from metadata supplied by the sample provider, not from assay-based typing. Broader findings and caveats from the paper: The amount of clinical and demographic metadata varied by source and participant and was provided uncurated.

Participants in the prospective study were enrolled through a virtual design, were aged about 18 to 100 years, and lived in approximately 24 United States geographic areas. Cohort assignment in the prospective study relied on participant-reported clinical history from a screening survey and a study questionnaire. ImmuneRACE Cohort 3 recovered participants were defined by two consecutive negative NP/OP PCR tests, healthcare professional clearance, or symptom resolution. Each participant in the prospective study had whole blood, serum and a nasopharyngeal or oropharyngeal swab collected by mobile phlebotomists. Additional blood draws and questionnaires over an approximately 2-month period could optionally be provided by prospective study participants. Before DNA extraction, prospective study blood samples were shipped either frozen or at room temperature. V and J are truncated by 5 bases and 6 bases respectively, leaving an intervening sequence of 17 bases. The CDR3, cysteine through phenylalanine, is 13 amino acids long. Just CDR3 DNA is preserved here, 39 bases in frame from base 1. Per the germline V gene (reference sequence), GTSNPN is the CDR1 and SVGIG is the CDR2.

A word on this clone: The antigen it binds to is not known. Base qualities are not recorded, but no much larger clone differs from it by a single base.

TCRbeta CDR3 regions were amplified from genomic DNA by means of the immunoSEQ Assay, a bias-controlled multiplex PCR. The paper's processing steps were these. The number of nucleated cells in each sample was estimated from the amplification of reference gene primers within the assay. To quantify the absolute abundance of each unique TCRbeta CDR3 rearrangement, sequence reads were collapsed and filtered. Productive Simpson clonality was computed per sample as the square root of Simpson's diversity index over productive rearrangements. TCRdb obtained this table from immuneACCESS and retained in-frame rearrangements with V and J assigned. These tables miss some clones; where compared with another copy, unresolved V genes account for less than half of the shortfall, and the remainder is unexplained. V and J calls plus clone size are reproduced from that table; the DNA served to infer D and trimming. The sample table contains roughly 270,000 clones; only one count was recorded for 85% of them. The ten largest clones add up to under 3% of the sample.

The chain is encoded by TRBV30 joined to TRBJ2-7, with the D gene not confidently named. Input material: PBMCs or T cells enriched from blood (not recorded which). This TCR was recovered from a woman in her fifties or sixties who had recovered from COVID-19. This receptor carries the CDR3 CAWEASGNAEQYF. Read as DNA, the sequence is TGTGCCTGGGAAGCCTCAGGAAATGCCGAGCAGTACTTC.